This T cell receptor (beta chain) emerged from a study of control samples from healthy donors and cancer patients. The count of this clone is one. Using immunoSEQ multiplex PCR, the repertoire was profiled, and TCRdb retains in-frame clones only, with some absent. The repertoire includes approximately 140,000 clones, 80% to 95% of them detected once, and almost 6% sits in the top ten. From germline, CDR1 is GTSNPN and CDR2 SVGIG (reference sequence). CDR3 length: 15 residues. The junction had 16 bases not matched to a gene; V was cut back by 2 bases and J by 15 bases. This sequence originates from a man between 18 and 35 years old in good health. This sequence joins TRBV30 and TRBJ2-1; 10 positions match TRBD2. Sequencing was performed on blood. The CDR3 DNA reads TGTGCCTGGAGTAGGACCCGAGCTAGCGGGAGAGGTCCGTTCTTC. Translating gives CAWSRTRASGRGPFF.